The rows below give T cell receptor beta chains drawn from one sample of a study of neoadjuvant anti-PD-1 for oral cavity cancer. The table came from immunoSEQ multiplex PCR; TCRdb's copy has only in-frame clones and leaves some out. The profile covers over 80,000 clones, with about four fifths appearing a single time and approximately 3.4% taken by the ten largest. The specimen comprised PBMCs, sampled before nivolumab (anti-PD-1) treatment. All receptors derive from a person aged 40 to 85 with oral cavity squamous cell carcinoma. Both conserved end residues are part of each CDR3. Fields, in order: D gene, clone size, V gene, J gene, CDR3 DNA, CDR3 protein. A D gene is named only where the DNA matches it firmly. Part of the rows lack a size; the others show once, few, many or a class for expanded clones.

d_gene: -
abundance: many
v_gene: TRBV19
j_gene: TRBJ1-2
CDR3nt: TGTGCCAGTAGAGGGCAAGGGGAGAATGGCTACACCTTC
CDR3aa: CASRGQGENGYTF

d_gene: -
abundance: -
v_gene: TRBV28
j_gene: TRBJ2-5
CDR3nt: TGTGCCAGCAGCCTCAGGGTGTTAAAGACCCAGTACTTC
CDR3aa: CASSLRVLKTQYF

d_gene: -
abundance: -
v_gene: TRBV30
j_gene: TRBJ1-1
CDR3nt: TGTGCCTGGAGAAAAACCCGGAACACTGAAGCTTTCTTT
CDR3aa: CAWRKTRNTEAFF

d_gene: TRBD1
abundance: -
v_gene: TRBV25-1
j_gene: TRBJ1-1
CDR3nt: TGTGCCAGCAGTGAGGACAGGGCCACTGAAGCTTTCTTT
CDR3aa: CASSEDRATEAFF

d_gene: -
abundance: -
v_gene: TRBV5-1
j_gene: TRBJ1-5
CDR3nt: TGCGCCAGCAGCTTGGGACAGAGCAATCAGCCCCAGCATTTT
CDR3aa: CASSLGQSNQPQHF

d_gene: -
abundance: once
v_gene: TRBV2
j_gene: TRBJ2-7
CDR3nt: TGTGCCAGCAGTGTGGGGTACGAGCAGTACTTC
CDR3aa: CASSVGYEQYF

d_gene: TRBD1
abundance: -
v_gene: TRBV29-1
j_gene: TRBJ1-1
CDR3nt: TGCAGCGTTGATGGGGACAGGGACACTGAAGCTTTCTTT
CDR3aa: CSVDGDRDTEAFF

d_gene: -
abundance: -
v_gene: TRBV5-4
j_gene: TRBJ2-2
CDR3nt: TGTGCCAGCAGCAAAATTACAGGGTACACCGGGGAGCTGTTTTTT
CDR3aa: CASSKITGYTGELFF

d_gene: -
abundance: -
v_gene: TRBV27
j_gene: TRBJ1-1
CDR3nt: TGTGCCAGCAGTTTAGATCCCGTCGTGACTGAAGCTTTCTTT
CDR3aa: CASSLDPVVTEAFF

d_gene: -
abundance: -
v_gene: TRBV27
j_gene: TRBJ2-1
CDR3nt: TGTGCCAGCACCCAGGGGGGCCGGCTAAGCTCCTACAATGAGCAGTTCTTC
CDR3aa: CASTQGGRLSSYNEQFF

d_gene: -
abundance: -
v_gene: TRBV25-1
j_gene: TRBJ1-1
CDR3nt: TGTGCCAGCACCCTGGAAGGATTGAACACTGAAGCTTTCTTT
CDR3aa: CASTLEGLNTEAFF

d_gene: -
abundance: once
v_gene: TRBV9
j_gene: TRBJ2-2
CDR3nt: TGTGCCAGCAGCCCCTTGTTTCGGGGGACCACCGGGGAGCTGTTTTTT
CDR3aa: CASSPLFRGTTGELFF

d_gene: -
abundance: -
v_gene: TRBV6-5
j_gene: TRBJ1-5
CDR3nt: TGTGCCAGCAGTTACCGGGGACTTAGCAATCAGCCCCAGCATTTT
CDR3aa: CASSYRGLSNQPQHF

d_gene: -
abundance: once
v_gene: TRBV2
j_gene: TRBJ2-1
CDR3nt: TGTGCCAGCAGTGATAGGATCGAGGGTGAGCAGTTCTTC
CDR3aa: CASSDRIEGEQFF

d_gene: TRBD2
abundance: -
v_gene: TRBV29-1
j_gene: TRBJ2-1
CDR3nt: TGCAGCGGTAAACTAGCGGGAGTGCACAATGAGCAGTTCTTC
CDR3aa: CSGKLAGVHNEQFF

d_gene: -
abundance: -
v_gene: TRBV7-8
j_gene: TRBJ1-1
CDR3nt: TGTGCCAGCAGTCTCGGGGAGAACACTGAAGCTTTCTTT
CDR3aa: CASSLGENTEAFF

d_gene: -
abundance: -
v_gene: TRBV19
j_gene: TRBJ1-5
CDR3nt: TGTGCCAGTAGTATCCAACAGGGAGGGGGGCCATATCAGCCCCAGCATTTT
CDR3aa: CASSIQQGGGPYQPQHF

d_gene: TRBD2
abundance: -
v_gene: TRBV5-6
j_gene: TRBJ2-7
CDR3nt: TGTGCCAGCAGCTCCCTAGGAAGCGGGAGTGTCTACGAGCAGTACTTC
CDR3aa: CASSSLGSGSVYEQYF

d_gene: -
abundance: -
v_gene: TRBV10-1
j_gene: TRBJ2-2
CDR3nt: TGCGCCAGCAGTATACTAACGGACACCGACACCGGGGAGCTGTTTTTT
CDR3aa: CASSILTDTDTGELFF

d_gene: -
abundance: -
v_gene: TRBV19
j_gene: TRBJ2-2
CDR3nt: TGTGCCAGTAGTACCACGATTACCGGGGAGCTGTTTTTT
CDR3aa: CASSTTITGELFF

d_gene: -
abundance: -
v_gene: TRBV11-2
j_gene: TRBJ2-1
CDR3nt: TGTGCCAGCAGCAAGCAGGTAACGGATGAGCAGTTCTTC
CDR3aa: CASSKQVTDEQFF

d_gene: TRBD2
abundance: -
v_gene: TRBV9
j_gene: TRBJ2-1
CDR3nt: TGTGCCAGCAGCGCCGGGACTAGTGGTCCTGAGCAGTTCTTC
CDR3aa: CASSAGTSGPEQFF

d_gene: -
abundance: -
v_gene: TRBV7-9
j_gene: TRBJ2-7
CDR3nt: TGTGCCAGCAGCTTAGGACTCCCCTCCTACGAGCAGTACTTC
CDR3aa: CASSLGLPSYEQYF

d_gene: -
abundance: -
v_gene: TRBV5-5
j_gene: TRBJ2-2
CDR3nt: TGTGCCAGCAGCCTGGGGGGGCCAGCCGGGGAGCTGTTTTTT
CDR3aa: CASSLGGPAGELFF

d_gene: TRBD2
abundance: -
v_gene: TRBV2
j_gene: TRBJ2-7
CDR3nt: TGTGCCAGCAGCGAAGAGCGGGGGGGAAGGGCCTCGTACTTC
CDR3aa: CASSEERGGRASYF

d_gene: -
abundance: -
v_gene: TRBV6-5
j_gene: TRBJ1-3
CDR3nt: TGTGCCAGCACCAAAGGGCCAGCTGGAAACACCATATATTTT
CDR3aa: CASTKGPAGNTIYF

d_gene: -
abundance: few
v_gene: TRBV10-3
j_gene: TRBJ1-2
CDR3nt: TGTGCCATCAGTGGCACTGTCTATGGCTACACCTTC
CDR3aa: CAISGTVYGYTF

d_gene: -
abundance: -
v_gene: TRBV7-9
j_gene: TRBJ2-4
CDR3nt: TGTGCCAGCAGCCTCGGATTAGCCAAAAACATTCAGTACTTC
CDR3aa: CASSLGLAKNIQYF